This note documents a single TCR beta chain sequence. The antigen it recognizes is unknown. No qualities accompany the bases; no much larger clone lies one base away. CDR1 and CDR2 were assigned from the germline V gene (reference sequence) as SEHNR and FQNEAQ. CDR3 length: 17 amino acids, cysteine to phenylalanine. Of all the DNA, just the CDR3 is kept, 51 bases in frame from base 1. Trimming accounts for 1 base at V and 2 bases at J, while the number of junction bases matched to no gene is 9. This entry belongs to a study of identical twins (dated by TCRdb to about 2016). Regarding the research as a whole: To test whether fetal clonotypes persist, the study used deep sequencing on TCR alpha and beta repertoires from monozygotic twins, unrelated adults of various ages, and cord blood. To rule out contamination, replicate twin experiments were performed at different times with different library preparation protocols. Broad study findings and their caveats: In beta out-of-frame sequences, excess twin sharing was weaker, because having fewer shared sequences lowered the signal-to-noise ratio. In monozygotic twins, out-of-frame TCR alpha sharing was systematically underestimated by recombination models, although the models agreed with sharing between unrelated individuals. Invariant T cells such as MAIT and iNKT could partly confound zero-insertion analyses, although diverse VJ usage argued against such confounding for most clonotypes. Fewer insertions were carried by abundant cord blood beta clonotypes, a similar but weaker trend appeared in young adult naive repertoires, and no such trend appeared in memory repertoires. Out-of-frame TCR alpha sequences shared between twins showed an excess of low generation-probability sequences compared with coincidental sharing between unrelated individuals. Because the same donors could not be followed over many years, conclusions were based on cross-sectional statistical analysis.

The library was built by means of 5' RACE. TCRdb lists the instrument as Illumina HiSeq 2000. A universal primer binding site was added through template switching, and the final cDNA carried a unique molecular identifier so that TCR cDNA molecules could be counted accurately. Specific primers in the conserved constant-segment region were used to synthesize first-strand cDNA for TCR alpha and beta chains. To control for contamination, each cDNA library was double barcoded with a SMART-Mk sample barcode plus Illumina barcodes. TruSeq adapter sequences, together with Illumina sample barcodes, were added in two successive PCR steps. Sequencing of the TCR alpha and beta cDNA libraries was done on the Illumina HiSeq platform using custom primers. The study's own analysis went as follows. MiGEC was used to process raw reads and extract unique molecular identifiers, and MiXCR was used to find CDR3 positions. For each individual, recombination models were inferred using an EM algorithm with the repgenHMM and IGoR tools. The tcR package in R was used for shared clonotype analysis, with sharing normalized by the product of cloneset sizes. Out-of-frame nonproductive sequences were analyzed to study raw recombination free of thymic and clonal selection effects. TCRdb reprocessed the public reads (quality trimming at Q25 with fastp, clone calling with MiXCR) and kept in-frame beta chains. Each CDR3 protein gets just one entry, which takes the most common genes and DNA from the rows behind it. The V and J calls here are based on TCRdb, not the publication. The sample table shows 500,000 to 650,000 distinct CDR3 sequences, and about a fifth are seen once. The biggest ten clones account for around 0.47% of the sample.

Every donor in the study was a healthy Caucasian. Three pairs of female monozygotic twins, all aged roughly 18 to 29 years, made up the twin cohort. Positive isolation kits from Invitrogen were used to isolate CD4+ and CD8+ T cell populations. The data also belong to a second study, concerning yellow fever vaccine responses in identical twins. That second publication adds: According to the authors, in identical twins the way T cells responded to vaccination appeared partly convergent and partly personalized. In identical twins, the study followed T cell clones that responded to the vaccine with precision.

The chain uses TRBV7-9 and TRBJ2-5, and 8 junctional nucleotides match TRBD2. Sequencing input: CD4+ T cells sorted from blood. The source of this sequence is a woman younger than 35 in good health. The nucleotide sequence reads TGTGCCAGCAGCTTAGTAGGGGCCGGACTAGCTCAAGAGACCCAGTACTTC. This sequence encodes CASSLVGAGLAQETQYF.